A selection of T cell receptor beta chains follows, all from one sample in a study of blood T cells in healthy people across ages. One entry per CDR3 protein, called by TCRdb with MiXCR from the 5' RACE reads. Here the sample spans about 1,600,000 distinct CDR3 sequences, 42% being singletons. The sequencing sample was made of blood. The receptors were sampled from a woman between 18 and 29 years old in good health. Each CDR3 is given with its conserved first and last residue. D genes are given only for firm matches. The size entry is marked missing in some rows and otherwise reads once, few, many or a size class.

TRBJ1-3,.,TRBV30,.,CAWIGADTIYF,TGTGCCTGGATAGGGGCTGACACCATATATTTT
TRBJ1-2,.,TRBV4-1,TRBD1,CASSQDPDRGPGYGYTF,TGCGCCAGCAGCCAAGATCCCGACAGGGGGCCGGGGTATGGCTACACCTTC
TRBJ2-1,.,TRBV12-3/TRBV12-4,.,CACRLGSSYNEQFF,TGTGCCTGCAGACTAGGGAGCTCCTACAATGAGCAGTTCTTC
TRBJ1-2,few,TRBV28,TRBD1,CASSPGQGHSGYTF,TGTGCCAGCAGTCCAGGACAGGGGCATAGTGGCTACACCTTC
TRBJ2-1,.,TRBV24-1,TRBD2,CATSERTSGTLSYNEQFF,TGTGCCACCAGTGAACGGACTAGCGGGACGCTCTCCTACAATGAGCAGTTCTTC
TRBJ2-5,.,TRBV6-1,.,CASSEESGLPQYF,TGTGCCAGCAGTGAAGAATCCGGGCTCCCGCAGTACTTC
TRBJ1-1,.,TRBV7-8,TRBD1,CASSPRDRGGTEAFF,TGTGCCAGCAGCCCGCGGGACAGGGGGGGCACTGAAGCTTTCTTT
TRBJ2-1,few,TRBV28,.,CASSSREGALYNEQFF,TGTGCCAGCAGTTCCAGGGAGGGGGCTCTCTACAATGAGCAGTTCTTC
TRBJ2-7,.,TRBV10-3,TRBD2,CAISVEASGKNEQYF,TGTGCCATCAGTGTTGAGGCTAGCGGGAAGAACGAGCAGTACTTC
TRBJ1-1,.,TRBV7-9,.,CASSPDVSTEAFF,TGTGCCAGCAGCCCCGACGTGAGCACTGAAGCTTTCTTT
TRBJ2-1,.,TRBV7-9,.,CASSPGHADNEQFF,TGTGCCAGCAGTCCTGGCCACGCTGACAATGAGCAGTTCTTC
TRBJ1-1,.,TRBV4-2,.,CASSQGGVVPAFF,TGTGCCAGCAGCCAGGGGGGAGTGGTTCCGGCTTTCTTT
TRBJ1-2,.,TRBV7-2,TRBD1,CAGSSSGGQAATYGYTF,TGTGCCGGCAGCTCGAGCGGGGGACAGGCGGCCACCTATGGCTACACCTTC
TRBJ2-7,.,TRBV6-7,.,CASSYSAGAYEQYF,TGTGCCAGCAGTTACTCGGCAGGGGCCTACGAGCAGTACTTC